The 13 T cell receptor beta chains reported below all come from one sample, sequenced in a study of T cells in Graves' hyperthyroidism and ophthalmopathy (dated by TCRdb to the late 2010s). To prepare the library, multiplex PCR was applied. The sequencing machine was an Illumina HiSeq 2000. The TCR beta CDR3 regions were amplified from the RNA transcripts. A first-round RT-PCR of the TCR CDR3 used the HTBI primer set with the Qiagen OneStep RT-PCR kit. TCRdb trimmed the raw reads at Q25, called clones with MiXCR and kept productive beta chains. Each CDR3 protein gets just one entry, which takes the most common genes and DNA from the rows behind it. The sample table records over 450,000 distinct CDR3 sequences; over 15% of these occur just once. The ten largest clones capture 17% of the sample. The sequencing input was blood. The receptor set was obtained from a woman aged 18-29 years with Graves' ophthalmopathy.

This rearrangement joins TRBV20-1 to TRBJ2-1; the D gene is possibly TRBD1 (5 bases). Germline-derived CDR1 and CDR2 are DFQATT and SNEGSKA (reference sequence). The ends were cut back, 7 bases at V and 6 bases at J, with 10 bases in the middle. CDR3 size: 11 residues. The CDR3 sequence: CSVIQVNEQFF. The CDR3 DNA reads as TGCAGTGTAATACAGGTCAATGAGCAGTTCTTC.

In this sample, this clonotype turned up many times. CDR3 sequence: CASSSSGTANTEAFF. The DNA of the CDR3 is TGTGCCAGCTCAAGCTCCGGGACAGCTAACACTGAAGCTTTCTTT. The chain couples TRBV18 to TRBJ1-1, with 7 bases lining up with TRBD1. Germline-derived CDR1 and CDR2 are KGHSH and LQKENI. The CDR3 loop spans 15 amino acids. The V segment lost 5 bases and the J segment 2 bases; nucleotides outside the gene matches: 8.

This clonotype was seen at least ten times. The genes are TRBV30 and TRBJ2-7; D possibly uses TRBD1 or TRBD2 (6 bases each). V shed 0 bases and J shed 9 bases, with 18 bases lying between them. The CDR3 is 14 amino acids. Germline V gene sequence: CDR1 GTSNPN, CDR2 SVGIG (reference sequence). The CDR3 sequence: CAWSVDPGARGQYF. DNA for the CDR3: TGTGCCTGGAGTGTTGACCCAGGGGCGCGGGGGCAGTACTTC.

This clonotype was found many times. The rearrangement links TRBV5-6 to TRBJ2-3; 9 positions agree with TRBD1. The ends lost 4 bases at V and 1 base at J; junction bases unmatched: 4. CDR3 length: 15 residues. CDR1 and CDR2 from the germline V gene are SGHDT and YYEEEE. CDR3 residues: CASSRTGEGTDTQYF. As DNA, the CDR3 is TGTGCCAGCAGCAGGACAGGGGAGGGCACAGATACGCAGTATTTT.

The rearrangement joins TRBV29-1 to TRBJ1-5; 9 nucleotides agree with TRBD1. After removal of 1 base from V and 5 bases from J, the junction contained 6 bases not matched to a gene. Germline V lookup: CDR1 SQVTM, CDR2 ANQGSEA. This CDR3 region has 15 residues. The chain's CDR3 is CSVEVDRGKDQPQHF. The CDR3 DNA reads as TGCAGCGTTGAAGTCGACAGGGGGAAGGATCAGCCCCAGCATTTT.

The chain links TRBV10-3 to TRBJ2-6, with D uncertain. V lost 0 bases and J 5 bases, leaving 17 bases between the germline ends. The CDR3 has 18 amino acids. Germline lookup yields CDR1 ENHRY and CDR2 SYGVKD. DNA for the CDR3: TGTGCCATCAGTGAGTCGAGGAACCGCACCTCCCGGGCCAACGTCCTGACTTTC. It yields the protein CAISESRNRTSRANVLTF.

This chain connects TRBV13 to TRBJ1-1; 9 bases are shared with TRBD1. The CDR3 is 16 amino acids. With 4 bases clipped from V and 1 base from J, the junction kept 7 bases outside the gene matches. CDR1 is PRHDT and CDR2 is FYEKMQ in the germline V gene (reference sequence). The CDR3 here is CASSSMDRGSNTEAFF. The CDR3 DNA is TGTGCCAGCAGCTCCATGGACAGGGGATCGAACACTGAAGCTTTCTTT.

Only a few counts were recorded for this clonotype. V is TRBV28 and J is TRBJ1-3; D gene ambiguous. Deletions cut 6 bases from V and 1 base from J, with 13 bases between. The CDR3 is 15 residues long. Looked up from germline, CDR1 is MDHEN and CDR2 is SYDVKM. The CDR3 sequence: CASSPRVNSGNTIYF. The CDR3 DNA follows: TGTGCCAGCAGCCCCCGAGTGAATTCTGGAAACACCATATATTTT.

This chain connects TRBV3-1 to TRBJ2-7; either TRBD1 or TRBD2 may supply D (6 bases each). CDR1 and CDR2 (germline): LGHDT, YNNKEL (reference sequence). Trimming shortened V by 1 base and J by 3 bases, and 16 bases separated the two germline ends. This CDR3 has 16 residues. CDR3 protein: CASSQVEGTSVYEQYF. CDR3 nucleotides: TGTGCCAGCAGCCAAGTGGAGGGGACATCTGTCTACGAGCAGTACTTC.

The chain joins TRBV25-1 to TRBJ1-1, with a tentative D call TRBD1 (5 bases). CDR3 size: 14 residues. Deletions cut 6 bases from V and 4 bases from J, with 15 bases between. Germline V CDR1 and CDR2: MGHDK, SYGVNS. CDR3 amino acids: CASRDTGWITEAFF. CDR3 bases: TGTGCCAGCAGAGACACAGGTTGGATCACTGAAGCTTTCTTT.

In its sample, this clonotype was seen a few times. The chain employs TRBV6-2 or TRBV6-3 and TRBJ2-1; 7 nucleotides agree with TRBD2. Germline lookup yields CDR1 MNHEY and CDR2 SVGEGT. The length of the CDR3 is 13 residues. After removal of 7 bases from V and 5 bases from J, the junction contained 5 bases not matched to a gene. The chain's CDR3 is CASKIAGDNEQFF. The CDR3, as DNA: TGTGCCAGCAAAATAGCGGGTGACAATGAGCAGTTCTTC.

The chain employs TRBV20-1 and TRBJ2-5; TRBD2 matches 14 bases. Germline values: CDR1 DFQATT, CDR2 SNEGSKA (reference sequence). The CDR3 totals 14 residues. The trim removed 5 bases at V and 5 bases at J, leaving 4 bases unmatched. The CDR3 reads CSAWTSGRSETQYF. The CDR3 DNA reads TGCAGTGCTTGGACTAGCGGGAGGAGTGAGACCCAGTACTTC.

This clonotype was seen only a few times. The chain couples TRBV12-5 to TRBJ2-1, with 10 bases fitting TRBD1. V lost 5 bases to trimming and J lost 6 bases; unmatched junction nucleotides: 4. Germline-derived CDR1 and CDR2 are LGHNT and FRNRAP. CDR3 size: 14 residues. The CDR3 loop reads CASGRDRGINEQFF. The CDR3 DNA follows: TGTGCTAGTGGTAGGGACAGGGGAATCAATGAGCAGTTCTTC.